The clone carrying this T cell receptor beta chain has more than one count but fewer than ten. The RNA input was about 0.45 to 1 ug, and it was reverse transcribed with random hexamers. Across 54 Vbeta and 13 Jbeta, immunoSEQ multiplex PCR amplified TCR beta CDR3. Each CDR3 protein is one row after TCRdb ran MiXCR on the immunoSEQ multiplex PCR reads. The repertoire holds 130,000 or so distinct CDR3 sequences, with about 95% as singletons. These data are taken from a study of CD8 T cells in Susac syndrome. The CDR3 length is 14 residues. V lost 6 bases and J 1 base, leaving 12 bases between the germline ends. It was treatment-naive patients with stable or active relapsing-remitting disease who made up the multiple sclerosis controls. TEMRA cells were enriched by FACS, while CD8+ and CD4+ T cells were obtained through a negative isolation that was performed magnetically.

The genes are TRBV12-3 or TRBV12-4 and TRBJ2-5; a weak D match, TRBD1 (6 bases). The sequenced sample was CD4+ T cells from PBMCs. The sequence was collected from a human donor with multiple sclerosis. CDR3 bases: TGTGCCAGCAGCCAGGGGCGCACCCAAGAGACCCAGTACTTC. Its translation: CASSQGRTQETQYF.